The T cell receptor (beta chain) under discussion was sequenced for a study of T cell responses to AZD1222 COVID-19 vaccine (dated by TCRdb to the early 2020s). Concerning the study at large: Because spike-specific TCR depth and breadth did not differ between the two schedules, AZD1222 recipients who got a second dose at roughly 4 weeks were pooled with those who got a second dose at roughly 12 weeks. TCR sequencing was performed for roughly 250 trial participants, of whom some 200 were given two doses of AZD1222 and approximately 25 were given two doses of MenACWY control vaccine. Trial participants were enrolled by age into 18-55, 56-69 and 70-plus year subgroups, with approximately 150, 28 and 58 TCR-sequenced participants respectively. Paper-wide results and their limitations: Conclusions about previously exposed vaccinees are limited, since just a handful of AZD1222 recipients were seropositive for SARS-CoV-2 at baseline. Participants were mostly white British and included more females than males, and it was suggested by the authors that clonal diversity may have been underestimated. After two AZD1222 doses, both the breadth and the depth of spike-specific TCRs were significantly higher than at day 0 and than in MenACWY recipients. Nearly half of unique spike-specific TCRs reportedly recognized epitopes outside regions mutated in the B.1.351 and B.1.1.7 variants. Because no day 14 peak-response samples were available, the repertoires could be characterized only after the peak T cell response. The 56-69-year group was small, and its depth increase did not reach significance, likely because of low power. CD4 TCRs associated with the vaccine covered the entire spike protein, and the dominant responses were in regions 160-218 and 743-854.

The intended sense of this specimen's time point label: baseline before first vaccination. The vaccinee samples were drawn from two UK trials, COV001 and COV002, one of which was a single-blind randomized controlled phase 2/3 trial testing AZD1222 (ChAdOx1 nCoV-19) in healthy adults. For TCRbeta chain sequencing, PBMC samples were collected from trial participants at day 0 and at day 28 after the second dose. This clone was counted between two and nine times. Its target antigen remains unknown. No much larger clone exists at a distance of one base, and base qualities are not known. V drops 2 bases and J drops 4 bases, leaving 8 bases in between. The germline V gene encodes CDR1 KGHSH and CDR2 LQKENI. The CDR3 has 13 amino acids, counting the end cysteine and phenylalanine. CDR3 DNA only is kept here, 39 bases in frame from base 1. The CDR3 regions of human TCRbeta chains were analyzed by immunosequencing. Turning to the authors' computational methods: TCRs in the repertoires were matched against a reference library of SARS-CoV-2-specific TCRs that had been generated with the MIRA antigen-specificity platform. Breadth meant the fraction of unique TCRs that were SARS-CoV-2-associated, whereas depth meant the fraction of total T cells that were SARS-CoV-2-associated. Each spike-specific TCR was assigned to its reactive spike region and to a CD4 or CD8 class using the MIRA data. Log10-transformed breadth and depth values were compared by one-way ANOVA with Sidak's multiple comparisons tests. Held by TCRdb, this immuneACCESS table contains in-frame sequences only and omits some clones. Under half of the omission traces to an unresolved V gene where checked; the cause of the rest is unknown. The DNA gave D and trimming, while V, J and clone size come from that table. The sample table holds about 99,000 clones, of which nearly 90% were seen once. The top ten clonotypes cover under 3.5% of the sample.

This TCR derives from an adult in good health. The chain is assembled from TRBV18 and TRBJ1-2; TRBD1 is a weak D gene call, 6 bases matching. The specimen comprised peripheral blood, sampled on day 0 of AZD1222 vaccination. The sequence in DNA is TGTGCCAGCTCACCAAGGGGGAGCTATGGCTACACCTTC. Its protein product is CASSPRGSYGYTF.